At least ten counts were recorded for the clone carrying this T cell receptor (beta chain). The target antigen is unknown. A single record per CDR3 protein comes from TCRdb applying MiXCR to the 5' RACE reads. In the table there are tens of thousands of distinct CDR3 sequences, 3.9% of which are singletons. The entry originates in a study of neurological immune-mediated disorders. Whole-study results and caveats: No CDR3 amino acid sequences were shared by expanded clones across subjects, suggesting private repertoires in all groups.

CDR3 length equals 13 residues. Trimming took 5 bases from V and 3 from J, leaving 10 bases between them. Sequencing was carried out using PBMCs. This sequence was found in a man aged 25 to 45 with multiple sclerosis. This sequence joins TRBV12-3 or TRBV12-4 and TRBJ1-1, with D possibly TRBD1 on 6 matching bases. This chain's CDR3 is CASSPQGYTEAFF. In DNA, the CDR3 is TGTGCCAGCAGTCCCCAGGGGTACACTGAAGCTTTCTTT.